A single sample is the source of the 25 T cell receptor beta chains below, sequenced in a study of control samples from healthy donors and cancer patients. Profiled with immunoSEQ multiplex PCR; TCRdb holds only in-frame clones, not every one. This sample has around 84,000 clones; 91% occur once, and the top ten carry approximately 14%. Sequenced: blood. These TCRs come from a man in his thirties or forties in good health.

A remark on this clone: Distinct nucleotide sequences in the sample also encode this CDR3. The gene calls are TRBV28 and TRBJ1-5; D is possibly TRBD1 (5 bases). CDR3 length equals 13 residues. The germline V and J ends were trimmed by 3 bases and 4 bases, with 7 bases remaining between them. Germline CDR1 and CDR2: MDHEN and SYDVKM. This CDR3 reads CASSFGGNQPQHF. In DNA form, the CDR3 reads TGTGCCAGCAGTTTTGGGGGGAATCAGCCCCAGCATTTT.

The V and J genes are TRBV27 and TRBJ1-1; D might be TRBD1 (6 bases). This CDR3 comprises 17 residues. Germline values: CDR1 MNHEY, CDR2 SMNVEV (reference sequence). V lost 4 bases and J 0 bases, leaving 18 bases between the germline ends. This chain's CDR3 is CASSSRGPPFMNTEAFF. CDR3 nucleotide sequence: TGTGCCAGCAGTTCCAGGGGCCCACCGTTTATGAACACTGAAGCTTTCTTT.

This clone occurred once. This chain connects TRBV14 to TRBJ2-1; the match to TRBD2 covers 7 bases. This CDR3 has 16 residues. Trimming cost V 3 bases and J 0 bases; bases outside gene matches: 5. Germline V gene sequence: CDR1 SGHDN, CDR2 FVKESK. CDR3 DNA: TGTGCCAGCAGCCAGGGAAGGGACTACTCCTACAATGAGCAGTTCTTC. Its protein product is CASSQGRDYSYNEQFF.

V is TRBV28 and J is TRBJ2-7, with D perhaps TRBD1 (6 bases). The CDR3 sequence is 15 residues long. Germline V CDR1 and CDR2: MDHEN, SYDVKM. V was pared by 5 bases and J by 5 bases, with 19 bases between. Written as DNA, the CDR3 is TGTGCCAGCAGTGCTCCTGGGACACTGATCCACGAGCAGTACTTC. It specifies CASSAPGTLIHEQYF.

This chain uses TRBV7-8 with TRBJ2-2, with a tentative D call TRBD2 (5 bases). Trimming stripped 2 bases from V and 4 bases from J, with 11 bases between. Germline loops: CDR1 SGHVS, CDR2 FQNEAQ. This CDR3 region has 15 residues. The CDR3 region has the DNA TGTGCCAGCAGCTTAAGAGGAGGTTTCACCGGGGAGCTGTTTTTT. Its translation: CASSLRGGFTGELFF.

This clone was found a few times. The chain carries TRBV15 and TRBJ1-4; no clear D gene. Between the trimmed V and J ends, which lost 1 base and 0 bases, there was a span of 6 bases. Germline loops: CDR1 LNHNV, CDR2 YYDKDF (reference sequence). The CDR3 totals 15 residues. The CDR3 loop reads CATSRGRATNEKLFF. The CDR3 DNA is TGTGCCACCAGCAGAGGTCGGGCAACTAATGAAAAACTGTTTTTT.

The V call is TRBV5-1, the J call TRBJ2-5, with D possibly being TRBD1 (5 bases). This CDR3 is built from 13 residues. Germline loops: CDR1 SGHRS, CDR2 YFSETQ. With 3 bases removed from V and 7 bases from J, the gap between germline ends came to 13 bases. The CDR3: CASSSDTPGTQYF. CDR3 nucleotide sequence: TGCGCCAGCAGCTCGGACACCCCAGGGACCCAGTACTTC.

This sequence joins TRBV4-1 and TRBJ1-5; D gene uncertain. The CDR3 extends over 15 amino acids. The germline CDR1 and CDR2 sequences are MGHRA and YSYEKL. V lost 0 bases, J lost 4 bases, and 10 bases lay in between. This CDR3 is CASSQELQDNQPQHF. The CDR3 region has the DNA TGCGCCAGCAGCCAAGAGTTGCAGGATAATCAGCCCCAGCATTTT.

The J gene is TRBJ1-1, the V gene TRBV15; TRBD1 agrees at 7 bases. This CDR3 is 14 amino acids long. V lost 5 bases to trimming and J lost 5 bases; unmatched junction nucleotides: 8. Germline CDR1 LNHNV, CDR2 YYDKDF (reference sequence). The CDR3 loop reads CATSQFDRATEAFF. DNA for the CDR3: TGTGCCACCAGCCAATTCGACAGGGCAACTGAAGCTTTCTTT.

The chain has TRBV27 and TRBJ1-5; no definite D call. The CDR3 has 16 residues. Germline values: CDR1 MNHEY, CDR2 SMNVEV (reference sequence). V was pared by 4 bases and J by 0 bases, with 13 bases between. The CDR3, as DNA: TGTGCCAGCAGTTCCTCCACAGTGTCTAGCAATCAGCCCCAGCATTTT. Amino acid sequence: CASSSSTVSSNQPQHF.

The chain recombines TRBV28 with TRBJ2-7, with D maybe TRBD2 (7 bases). Germline CDR1 reads MDHEN; CDR2 reads SYDVKM. The germline V and J ends were trimmed by 6 bases and 4 bases, with 19 bases remaining between them. The CDR3 consists of 15 residues. The CDR3 DNA sequence: TGTGCCAGCAGCGCGCCAAAGGGGGGGCGGTACGAGCAGTACTTC. Amino acid sequence: CASSAPKGGRYEQYF.

This clone was counted once. V gene TRBV6-5 combines with J gene TRBJ2-7; 7 nucleotides line up with TRBD1. CDR3 length: 14 amino acids. CDR1 MNHEY and CDR2 SVGAGI come from the germline V gene. V gave up 7 bases and J gave up 4 bases; unmatched junction bases: 10. The CDR3 DNA reads as TGTGCCAGCATAGGGGCAGGGGGACGGTACGAGCAGTACTTC. Protein: CASIGAGGRYEQYF.

V and J are TRBV9 and TRBJ1-1; TRBD1 matches at 7 bases. The V segment lost 3 bases and the J segment 1 base; nucleotides outside the gene matches: 12. Per germline, CDR1 SGDLS and CDR2 YYNGEE. CDR3 length equals 17 residues. Written as DNA, the CDR3 is TGTGCCAGCAGCGCAAACCCAAACAGGGGCGCGAACACTGAAGCTTTCTTT. Its translation is CASSANPNRGANTEAFF.

The CDR3 nucleotides read TGTGCCAGCTCACCCCGGCCCCCACAGGGTTTGATCTCTGGGGCCAACGTCCTGACTTTC. Translation gives CASSPRPPQGLISGANVLTF. This chain links TRBV18 with TRBJ2-6; D is perhaps TRBD1 (6 bases). V shed 3 bases and J shed 0 bases, with 21 bases lying between them. This CDR3 contains 20 residues. Per germline, CDR1 KGHSH and CDR2 LQKENI.

The chain is built from TRBV6-5 and TRBJ2-1; 7 bases fit TRBD1. The CDR3 sequence is 14 residues long. J gave up 0 bases and V 6 bases, and 2 bases lay outside the gene matches. CDR1 and CDR2 (germline): MNHEY, SVGAGI. The CDR3 sequence: CASRGDSSYNEQFF. CDR3 nucleotides: TGTGCCAGCAGGGGGGACAGCTCCTACAATGAGCAGTTCTTC.

V usage is TRBV19 and J usage is TRBJ1-5; D is unclear. Germline V CDR1 and CDR2: LNHDA, SQIVND (reference sequence). The CDR3 length is 17 residues. Trimming stripped 6 bases from V and 4 bases from J, with 22 bases between. The CDR3 nucleotides read TGTGCCAGTAGAAGGGAAATTTACAGAAAATTGAATCAGCCCCAGCATTTT. This gives the protein CASRREIYRKLNQPQHF.

The genes are TRBV9 and TRBJ2-7, with 7 nucleotides matching TRBD1. Per the germline V gene, CDR1 is SGDLS and CDR2 is YYNGEE. CDR3 length: 14 residues. Trimming removed 3 bases from V and 2 bases from J; junction bases left unmatched: 5. The CDR3 sequence: CASSGRDSAYEQYF. CDR3 in DNA: TGTGCCAGCAGCGGCCGGGACAGCGCCTACGAGCAGTACTTC.

The V and J genes are TRBV6-4 and TRBJ1-1, with unresolved D. CDR3 length: 14 residues. The V end lost 5 bases, the J end lost 4 bases, and 14 bases lay between the germline ends. Germline-derived CDR1 and CDR2 are MRHNA and SNTAGT. The CDR3 DNA reads TGTGCCAGCAGTCTGTATTGGACGGGCACTGAAGCTTTCTTT. It specifies CASSLYWTGTEAFF.

The rearrangement links TRBV10-1 to TRBJ2-1, with a possible D match to TRBD2 (6 bases). From germline, CDR1 is WNHNN and CDR2 SYGVQD (reference sequence). Between the trimmed V and J ends, which lost 8 bases and 7 bases, there was a span of 21 bases. The CDR3 runs 15 residues. Here the CDR3 reads CASPPDWRDKNEQFF. As DNA, the CDR3 is TGCGCCAGCCCTCCCGACTGGCGGGATAAGAATGAGCAGTTCTTC.

This chain uses TRBV7-9 with TRBJ2-7; D tentatively reads TRBD1 or TRBD2 (5 bases each). The V and J ends lost 2 bases and 2 bases respectively, with 13 bases between them. The CDR3 totals 15 residues. The V gene's germline CDR1 is SEHNR and CDR2 FQNEAQ (reference sequence). DNA of the CDR3: TGTGCCAGCAGCTTAAATTTGCCGGGGCCCTACGAGCAGTACTTC. This codes for CASSLNLPGPYEQYF. The whole variable domain, remainder taken from reference TRBV7-9 and TRBJ2-7, is DTGVSQNPRHKITKRGQNVTFRCDPISEHNRLYWYRQTLGQGPEFLTYFQNEAQLEKSRLLSDRFSAERPKGSFSTLEIQRTEQGDSAMYLCASSLNLPGPYEQYFGPGTRLTVT.

V usage is TRBV28 and J usage is TRBJ1-5; no firm D call. This CDR3 is built from 17 residues. Trimming removed 5 bases from V and 3 bases from J, with 20 bases in between. The germline gives CDR1 MDHEN, CDR2 SYDVKM. Here the CDR3 DNA reads TGTGCCAGCAGTAGTTCCTCTTTGGGGAGAGACAATCAGCCCCAGCATTTT. Translating it yields CASSSSSLGRDNQPQHF. The full variable domain, in which reference TRBV28 and TRBJ1-5 provide the parts outside the CDR3, is DVKVTQSSRYLVKRTGEKVFLECVQDMDHENMFWYRQDPGLGLRLIYFSYDVKMKEKGDIPEGYSVSREKKERFSLILESASTNQTSMYLCASSSSSLGRDNQPQHFGDGTRLSIL.

This clone was counted between two and nine times. This rearrangement joins TRBV5-4 to TRBJ1-1, with D unclear. V was clipped by 4 bases and J by 4 bases, with 20 bases between them. Germline V CDR1 and CDR2: SGHNT, YYREEE (reference sequence). The CDR3 is 16 residues long. This CDR3 is CASSKTGPLGPTEAFF. The CDR3 DNA follows: TGTGCCAGCAGCAAAACCGGGCCCCTTGGGCCCACTGAAGCTTTCTTT.

V is TRBV30 and J is TRBJ1-5; the D gene is possibly TRBD1 (5 bases). CDR1 and CDR2 (germline): GTSNPN, SVGIG (reference sequence). This CDR3 has 17 residues. The V end was cut by 3 bases, the J end by 0 bases, with 18 bases between. The chain's CDR3 is CAWSPNRGTDSNQPQHF. As DNA, the CDR3 is TGTGCCTGGAGCCCCAACCGCGGGACGGATAGCAATCAGCCCCAGCATTTT.

CDR3 sequence (DNA): TGTGCCAGCAGCTTAGAGCCGGTCGGGGAGCTGTTTTTT. Encoded protein: CASSLEPVGELFF. The chain joins TRBV7-2 to TRBJ2-2; D not resolved. V was pared by 1 base and J by 7 bases, with 7 bases between. Germline assignment: CDR1 SGHTA and CDR2 FQGNSA. The CDR3 contains 13 residues.

This clone was found once. This chain connects TRBV18 to TRBJ2-5; TRBD2 agrees at 7 bases. The V gene's germline CDR1 is KGHSH and CDR2 LQKENI. The CDR3 consists of 14 residues. J lost 1 base, V lost 3 bases, and 2 bases had no gene match. In nucleotides, the CDR3 is TGTGCCAGCTCACCGGGGAGGGCCCAAGAGACCCAGTACTTC. Translating gives CASSPGRAQETQYF.